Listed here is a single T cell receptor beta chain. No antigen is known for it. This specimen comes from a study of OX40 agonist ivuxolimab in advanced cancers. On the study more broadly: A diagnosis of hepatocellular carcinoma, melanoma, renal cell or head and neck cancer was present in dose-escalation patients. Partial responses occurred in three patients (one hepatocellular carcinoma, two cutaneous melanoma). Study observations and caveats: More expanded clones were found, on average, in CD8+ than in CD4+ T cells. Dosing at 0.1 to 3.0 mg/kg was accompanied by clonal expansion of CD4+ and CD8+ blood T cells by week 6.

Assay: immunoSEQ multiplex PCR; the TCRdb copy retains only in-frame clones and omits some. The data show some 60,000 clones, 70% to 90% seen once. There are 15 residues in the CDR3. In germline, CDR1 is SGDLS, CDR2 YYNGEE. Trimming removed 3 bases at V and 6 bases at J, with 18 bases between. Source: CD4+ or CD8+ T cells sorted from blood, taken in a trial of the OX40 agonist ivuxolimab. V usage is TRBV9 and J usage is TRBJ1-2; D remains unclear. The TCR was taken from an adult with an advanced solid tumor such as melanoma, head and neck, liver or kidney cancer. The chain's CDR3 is CASSALAKAADGYTF. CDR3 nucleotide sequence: TGTGCCAGCAGCGCCCTGGCGAAGGCAGCCGATGGCTACACCTTC.